These 6 T cell receptor beta chains were all obtained from the same sample, sequenced in a study of Ad26.COV2.S vaccination and SARS-CoV-2 variants (dated by TCRdb to about 2021). The library was obtained by the immunoSEQ multiplex PCR assay. Held by TCRdb, this immuneACCESS table contains in-frame sequences only and omits some clones. Under half of the omission traces to an unresolved V gene where checked; the cause of the rest is unknown. The sample includes about 350,000 clones, with 92% observed a single time. Of the sample, roughly 3.9% is held by the ten largest clones. Per the publication, the time point label means: individuals recovered from natural SARS-CoV-2 infection. Sequencing was performed on peripheral blood, taken after recovery from COVID-19. Receptors were obtained from a human donor who had recovered from COVID-19.

The rearrangement uses TRBV9 and TRBJ2-5; 12 bases match TRBD2. This CDR3 contains 16 residues. The junction had 7 bases not matched to a gene; V was cut back by 1 base and J by 6 bases. From germline, CDR1 is SGDLS and CDR2 YYNGEE. The CDR3 DNA follows: TGTGCCAGCAGCGTAACGGGGACTAGCGGGTATCAGACCCAGTACTTC. Its translation is CASSVTGTSGYQTQYF.

The V and J genes are TRBV10-3 and TRBJ1-1; the match to TRBD1 covers 7 bases. There are 14 residues in the CDR3. V shed 4 bases and J 6 bases; nucleotides not matched to a gene: 8. CDR1 and CDR2 from the germline V gene are ENHRY and SYGVKD. The CDR3 DNA sequence: TGTGCCATCAGTGCCCGGACAGGAGGGGCTGAAGCTTTCTTT. This sequence encodes CAISARTGGAEAFF.

This clone appeared a single time. The rearrangement uses TRBV19 and TRBJ2-3; 11 bases are a match to TRBD2. The CDR3 sequence is 16 residues long. CDR1 and CDR2 from the germline V gene are LNHDA and SQIVND (reference sequence). J lost 5 bases, V lost 4 bases, and 8 bases had no gene match. The CDR3 DNA follows: TGTGCCAGTAGTAGAAATAGCGGGGGGGCGAGAGATACGCAGTATTTT. This translates into CASSRNSGGARDTQYF.

The chain links TRBV7-8 to TRBJ1-2, with TRBD1 identical over 10 bases. V lost 5 bases and J lost 4; bases outside the gene matches: 10. The germline gives CDR1 SGHVS, CDR2 FQNEAQ. This CDR3 is 16 amino acids long. CDR3 amino acids: CASSERQGAFGYGYTF. Written as DNA, the CDR3 is TGTGCCAGCAGCGAAAGACAGGGGGCGTTTGGCTATGGCTACACCTTC.

V gene TRBV6-6 combines with J gene TRBJ1-5; perhaps TRBD1 as D (6 bases). V gave up 6 bases and J gave up 0 bases, with 12 bases separating them. CDR1 and CDR2 from the germline V gene are MNHNY and SVGAGI (reference sequence). This CDR3 spans 15 amino acids. The CDR3, as DNA: TGTGCCAGCAGACAGACAGGAAATAGCAATCAGCCCCAGCATTTT. Protein product: CASRQTGNSNQPQHF.

This chain joins TRBV6-1 and TRBJ1-4; 8 nucleotides align to TRBD1. This CDR3 is 14 amino acids long. With 5 bases clipped from V and 10 bases from J, the junction kept 9 bases outside the gene matches. Germline CDR1 is MNHNS and CDR2 is SASEGT. DNA of the CDR3: TGTGCCAGCAGTAAACCGGGACAGGAAAGAAAACTGTTTTTT. Amino acid sequence: CASSKPGQERKLFF.